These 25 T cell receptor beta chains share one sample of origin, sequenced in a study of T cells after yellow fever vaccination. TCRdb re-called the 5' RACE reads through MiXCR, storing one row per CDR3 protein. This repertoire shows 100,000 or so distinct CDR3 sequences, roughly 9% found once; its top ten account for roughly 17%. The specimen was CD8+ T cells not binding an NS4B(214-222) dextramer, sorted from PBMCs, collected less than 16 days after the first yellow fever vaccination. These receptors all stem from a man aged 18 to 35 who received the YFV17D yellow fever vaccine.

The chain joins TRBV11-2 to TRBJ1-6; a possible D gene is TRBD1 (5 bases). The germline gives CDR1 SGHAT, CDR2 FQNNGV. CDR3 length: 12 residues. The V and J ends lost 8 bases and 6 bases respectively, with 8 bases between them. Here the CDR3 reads CASGQVNSPLHF. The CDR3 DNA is TGTGCCAGCGGACAAGTTAATTCACCCCTCCACTTT.

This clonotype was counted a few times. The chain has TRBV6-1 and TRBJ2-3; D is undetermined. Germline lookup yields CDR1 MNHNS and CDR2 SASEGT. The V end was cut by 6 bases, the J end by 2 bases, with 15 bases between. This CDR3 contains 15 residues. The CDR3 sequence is CASSPHTVYTDTQYF. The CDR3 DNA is TGTGCCAGCAGCCCCCATACGGTTTACACAGATACGCAGTATTTT.

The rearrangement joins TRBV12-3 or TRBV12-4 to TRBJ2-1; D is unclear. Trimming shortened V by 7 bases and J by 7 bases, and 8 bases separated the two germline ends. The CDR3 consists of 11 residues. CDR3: CASMTGNEQFF. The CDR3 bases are TGTGCCAGCATGACCGGGAATGAGCAGTTCTTC.

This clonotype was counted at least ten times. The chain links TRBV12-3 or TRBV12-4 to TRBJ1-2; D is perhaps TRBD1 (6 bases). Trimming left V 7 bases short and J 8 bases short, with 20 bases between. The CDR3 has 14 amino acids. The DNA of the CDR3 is TGTGCCAGCACCCTGAATTGGGGGGCGCGCGGCTACACCTTC. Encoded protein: CASTLNWGARGYTF.

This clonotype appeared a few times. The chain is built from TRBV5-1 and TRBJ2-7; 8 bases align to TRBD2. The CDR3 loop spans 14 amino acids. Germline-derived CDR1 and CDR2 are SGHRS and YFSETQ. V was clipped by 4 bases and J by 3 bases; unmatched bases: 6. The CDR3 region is CASSPGGTDYEQYF. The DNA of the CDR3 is TGCGCCAGCAGCCCGGGGGGGACGGACTACGAGCAGTACTTC.

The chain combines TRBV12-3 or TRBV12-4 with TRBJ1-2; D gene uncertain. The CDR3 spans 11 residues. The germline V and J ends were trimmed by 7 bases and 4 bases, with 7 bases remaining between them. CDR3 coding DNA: TGTGCCAGCACCTCGGGCTATGGCTACACCTTC. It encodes CASTSGYGYTF.

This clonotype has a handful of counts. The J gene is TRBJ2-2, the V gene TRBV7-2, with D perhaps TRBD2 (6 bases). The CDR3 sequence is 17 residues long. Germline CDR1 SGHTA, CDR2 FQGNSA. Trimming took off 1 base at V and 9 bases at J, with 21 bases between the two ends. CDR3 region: CASSLGGMGPRGRELFF. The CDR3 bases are TGTGCCAGCAGCTTAGGAGGGATGGGGCCTCGGGGGAGGGAGCTGTTTTTT.

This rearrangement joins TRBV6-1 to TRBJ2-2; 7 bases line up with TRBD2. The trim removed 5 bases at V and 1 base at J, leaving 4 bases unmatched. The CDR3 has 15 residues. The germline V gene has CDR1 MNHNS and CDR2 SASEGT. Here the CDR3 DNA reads TGTGCCAGCAGTCCCGAGCGGGGGAACACCGGGGAGCTGTTTTTT. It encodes CASSPERGNTGELFF.

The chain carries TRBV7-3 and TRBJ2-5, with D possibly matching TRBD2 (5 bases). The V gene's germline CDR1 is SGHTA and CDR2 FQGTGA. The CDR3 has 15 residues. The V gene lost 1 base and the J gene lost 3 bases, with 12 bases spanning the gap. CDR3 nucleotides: TGTGCCAGCAGCTTAAAGGCGGGTCAAAAAGAGACCCAGTACTTC. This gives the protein CASSLKAGQKETQYF.

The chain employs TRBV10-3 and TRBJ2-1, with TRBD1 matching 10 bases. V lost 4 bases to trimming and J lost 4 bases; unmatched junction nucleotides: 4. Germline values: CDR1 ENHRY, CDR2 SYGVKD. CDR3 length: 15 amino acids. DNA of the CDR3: TGTGCCATCAGTGGGCGGGACAGGGGTTACAATGAGCAGTTCTTC. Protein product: CAISGRDRGYNEQFF.

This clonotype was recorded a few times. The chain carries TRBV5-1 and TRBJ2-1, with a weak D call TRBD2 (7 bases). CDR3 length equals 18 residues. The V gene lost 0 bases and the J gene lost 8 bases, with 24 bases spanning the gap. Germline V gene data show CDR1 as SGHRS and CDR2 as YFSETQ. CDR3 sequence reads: CASSLAGGGALGWDEQFF. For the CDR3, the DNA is TGCGCCAGCAGCTTGGCTGGCGGGGGCGCGCTAGGATGGGATGAGCAGTTCTTC.

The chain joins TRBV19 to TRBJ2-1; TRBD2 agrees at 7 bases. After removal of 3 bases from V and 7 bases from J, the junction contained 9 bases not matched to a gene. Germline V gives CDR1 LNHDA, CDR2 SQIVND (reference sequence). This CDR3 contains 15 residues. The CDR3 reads CASSIRLASANEQFF. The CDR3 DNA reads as TGTGCCAGTAGTATCCGACTAGCCTCGGCTAATGAGCAGTTCTTC.

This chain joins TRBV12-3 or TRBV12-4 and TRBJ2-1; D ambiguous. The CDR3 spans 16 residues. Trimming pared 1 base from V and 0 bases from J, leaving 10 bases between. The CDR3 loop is CASSLVTASSYNEQFF. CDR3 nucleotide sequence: TGTGCCAGCAGTTTAGTTACCGCTAGCTCCTACAATGAGCAGTTCTTC.

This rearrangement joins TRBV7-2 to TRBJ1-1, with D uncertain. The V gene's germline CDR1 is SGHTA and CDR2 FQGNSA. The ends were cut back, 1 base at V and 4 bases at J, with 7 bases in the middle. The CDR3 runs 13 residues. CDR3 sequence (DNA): TGTGCCAGCAGCTTAGGTCCCCCCACTGAAGCTTTCTTT. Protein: CASSLGPPTEAFF.

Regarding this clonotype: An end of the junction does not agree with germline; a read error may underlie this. CDR3 sequence reads: CASRPTGSIQPQHF. In DNA, the CDR3 is TGTGCCAGCAGGCCGACAGGGAGCATTCAGCCCCAGCATTTT. The genes are TRBV12-3 or TRBV12-4 and TRBJ1-5, with 7 nucleotides matching TRBD1. The CDR3 contains 14 residues.

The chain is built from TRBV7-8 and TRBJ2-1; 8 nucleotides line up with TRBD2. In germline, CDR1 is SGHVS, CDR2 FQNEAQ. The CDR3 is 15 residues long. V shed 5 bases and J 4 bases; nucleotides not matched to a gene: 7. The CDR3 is CASSHRGGGYNEQFF. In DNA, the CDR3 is TGTGCCAGCAGCCACCGGGGGGGGGGATACAATGAGCAGTTCTTC.

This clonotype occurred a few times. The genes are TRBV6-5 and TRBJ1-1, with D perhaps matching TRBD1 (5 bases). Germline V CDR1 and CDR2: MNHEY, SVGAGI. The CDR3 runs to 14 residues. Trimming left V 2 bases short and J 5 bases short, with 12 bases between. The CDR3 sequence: CASSYGQGGTEAFF. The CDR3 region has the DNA TGTGCCAGCAGTTACGGTCAGGGAGGTACTGAAGCTTTCTTT.

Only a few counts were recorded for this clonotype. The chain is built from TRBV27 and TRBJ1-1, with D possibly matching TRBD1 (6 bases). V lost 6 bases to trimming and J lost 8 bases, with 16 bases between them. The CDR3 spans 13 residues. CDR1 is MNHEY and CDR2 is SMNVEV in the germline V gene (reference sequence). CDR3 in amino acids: CASSLRSGAEAFF. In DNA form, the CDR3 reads TGTGCCAGCAGCCTTAGGTCGGGGGCCGAAGCTTTCTTT.

CDR3 DNA: TGCGCCAGCAGCCATCAAGGACAGCCCTATGGCTACACCTTC. This translates into CASSHQGQPYGYTF. The V gene is TRBV4-1, the J gene TRBJ1-2, with D possibly being TRBD1 (6 bases). V gave up 3 bases and J gave up 4 bases, with 12 bases separating them. Per germline, CDR1 MGHRA and CDR2 YSYEKL. This CDR3 region has 14 residues.

The CDR3 coding sequence is TGTGCCAGTGCACTAAGCCCCCGCTCCTACAATGAGCAGTTCTTC. Translation: CASALSPRSYNEQFF. The chain couples TRBV7-2 to TRBJ2-1; D not resolved. CDR3 length: 15 amino acids. CDR1 SGHTA and CDR2 FQGNSA come from the germline V gene. V was clipped by 9 bases and J by 0 bases, with 15 bases between them.

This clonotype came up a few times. In DNA, the CDR3 is TGTGCCAGCAGCTTAGCCAGGGAACCCTATGGCTACACCTTC. Amino acids: CASSLAREPYGYTF. This chain links TRBV7-8 with TRBJ1-2, with a possible D match to TRBD1 (5 bases). V was cut by 0 bases and J by 4 bases, with 9 bases left in between. CDR1 is SGHVS and CDR2 is FQNEAQ in the germline V gene. This CDR3 region has 14 residues.

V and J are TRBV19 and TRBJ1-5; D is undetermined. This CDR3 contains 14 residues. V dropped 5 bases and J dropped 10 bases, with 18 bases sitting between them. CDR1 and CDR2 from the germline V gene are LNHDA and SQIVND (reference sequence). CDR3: CASSSYSSIRPQHF. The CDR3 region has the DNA TGTGCCAGTAGTTCATACAGTTCCATCAGACCCCAGCATTTT.

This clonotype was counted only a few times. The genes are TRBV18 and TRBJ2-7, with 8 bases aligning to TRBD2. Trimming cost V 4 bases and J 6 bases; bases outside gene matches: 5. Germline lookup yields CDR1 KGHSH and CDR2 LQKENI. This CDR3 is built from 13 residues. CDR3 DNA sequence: TGTGCCAGCTCACTGCCAGCGGGGGTCGAGCAGTACGTC. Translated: CASSLPAGVEQYV.

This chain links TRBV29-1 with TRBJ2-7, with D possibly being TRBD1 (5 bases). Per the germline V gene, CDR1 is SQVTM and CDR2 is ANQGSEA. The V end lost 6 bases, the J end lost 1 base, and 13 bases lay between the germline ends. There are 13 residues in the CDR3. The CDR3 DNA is TGCAGCGTGAACCCAGGGAATTCCTACGAGCAGTACTTC. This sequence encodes CSVNPGNSYEQYF.

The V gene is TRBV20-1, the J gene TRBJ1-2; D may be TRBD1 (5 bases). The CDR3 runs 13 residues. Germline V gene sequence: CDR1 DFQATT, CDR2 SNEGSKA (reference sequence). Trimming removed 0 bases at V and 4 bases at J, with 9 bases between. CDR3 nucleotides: TGCAGTGCTAGAGAGAGGGGCTTCTATGGCTACACCTTC. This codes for CSARERGFYGYTF.